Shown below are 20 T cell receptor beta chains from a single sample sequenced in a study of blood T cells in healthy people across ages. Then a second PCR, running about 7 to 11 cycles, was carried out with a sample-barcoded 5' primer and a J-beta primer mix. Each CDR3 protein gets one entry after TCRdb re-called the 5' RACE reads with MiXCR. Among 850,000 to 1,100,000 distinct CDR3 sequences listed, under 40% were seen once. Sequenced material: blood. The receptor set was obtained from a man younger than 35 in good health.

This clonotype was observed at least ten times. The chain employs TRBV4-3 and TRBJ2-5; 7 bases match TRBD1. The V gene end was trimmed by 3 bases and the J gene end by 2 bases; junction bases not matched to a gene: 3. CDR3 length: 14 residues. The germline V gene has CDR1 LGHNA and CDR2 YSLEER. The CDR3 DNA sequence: TGCGCCAGCAGCCACACGGACAGGCAAGAGACCCAGTACTTC. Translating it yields CASSHTDRQETQYF.

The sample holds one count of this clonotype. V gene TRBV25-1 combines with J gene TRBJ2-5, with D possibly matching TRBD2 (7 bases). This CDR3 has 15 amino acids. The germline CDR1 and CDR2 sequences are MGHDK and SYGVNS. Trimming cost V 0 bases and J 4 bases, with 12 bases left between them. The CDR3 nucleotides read TGTGCCAGCAGTGAATATTTAGGGGGGGGAGAGACCCAGTACTTC. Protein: CASSEYLGGGETQYF.

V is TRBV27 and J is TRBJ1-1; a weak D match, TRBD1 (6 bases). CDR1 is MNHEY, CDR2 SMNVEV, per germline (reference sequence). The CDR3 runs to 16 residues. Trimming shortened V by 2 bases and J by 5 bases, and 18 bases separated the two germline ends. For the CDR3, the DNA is TGTGCCAGCAGTTTAAAGTTTAGGCCCCAGGGGACTGAAGCTTTCTTT. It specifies CASSLKFRPQGTEAFF.

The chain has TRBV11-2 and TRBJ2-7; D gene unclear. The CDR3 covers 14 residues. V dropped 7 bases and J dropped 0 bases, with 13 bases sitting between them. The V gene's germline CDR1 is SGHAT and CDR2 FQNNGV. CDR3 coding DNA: TGTGCCAGCACCCTCGACATCCTCTCCTACGAGCAGTACTTC. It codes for CASTLDILSYEQYF.

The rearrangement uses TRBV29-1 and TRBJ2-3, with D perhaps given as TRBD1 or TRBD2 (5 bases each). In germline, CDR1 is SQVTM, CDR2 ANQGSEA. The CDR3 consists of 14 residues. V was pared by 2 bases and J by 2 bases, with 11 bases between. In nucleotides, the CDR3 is TGCAGCGTTGAATCCGGGGCCAACACAGATACGCAGTATTTT. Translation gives CSVESGANTDTQYF.

The CDR3 region is CASSHPLYAGGAPPTDTQYF. CDR3 coding DNA: TGTGCCAGCAGCCACCCCTTATACGCTGGGGGGGCACCGCCCACAGATACGCAGTATTTT. The chain carries TRBV4-2 and TRBJ2-3; D perhaps matches TRBD2 (7 bases). CDR3 length: 20 amino acids. CDR1 and CDR2 from the germline V gene are LGHNA and YNFKEQ. Trimming removed 3 bases at V and 2 bases at J, with 27 bases between.

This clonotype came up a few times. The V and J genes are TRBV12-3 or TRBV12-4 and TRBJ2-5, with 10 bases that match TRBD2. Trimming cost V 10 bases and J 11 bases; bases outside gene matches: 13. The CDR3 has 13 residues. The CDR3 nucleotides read TGTGCCAACGGACTAGCGGATTACAATGAGCAGTACTTC. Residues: CANGLADYNEQYF.

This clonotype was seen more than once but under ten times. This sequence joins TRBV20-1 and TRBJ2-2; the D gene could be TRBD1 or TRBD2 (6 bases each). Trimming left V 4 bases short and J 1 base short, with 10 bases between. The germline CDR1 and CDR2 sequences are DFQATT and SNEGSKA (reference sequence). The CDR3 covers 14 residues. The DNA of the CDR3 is TGCAGTGCTAAGGGGGGACAGAACACCGGGGAGCTGTTTTTT. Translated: CSAKGGQNTGELFF.

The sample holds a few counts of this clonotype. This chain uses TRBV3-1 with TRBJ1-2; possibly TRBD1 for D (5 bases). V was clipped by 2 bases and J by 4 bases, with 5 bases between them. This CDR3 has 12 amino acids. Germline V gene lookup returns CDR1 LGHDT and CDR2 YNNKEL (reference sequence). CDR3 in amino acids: CASSQRGYGYTF. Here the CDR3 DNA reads TGTGCCAGCAGCCAAAGGGGCTATGGCTACACCTTC.

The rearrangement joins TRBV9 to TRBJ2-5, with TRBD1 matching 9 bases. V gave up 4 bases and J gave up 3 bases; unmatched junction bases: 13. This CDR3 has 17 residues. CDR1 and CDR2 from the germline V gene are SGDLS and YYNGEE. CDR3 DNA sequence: TGTGCCAGCAGCCCTCAGACAGGGGGGAAGTTTGAAGAGACCCAGTACTTC. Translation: CASSPQTGGKFEETQYF.

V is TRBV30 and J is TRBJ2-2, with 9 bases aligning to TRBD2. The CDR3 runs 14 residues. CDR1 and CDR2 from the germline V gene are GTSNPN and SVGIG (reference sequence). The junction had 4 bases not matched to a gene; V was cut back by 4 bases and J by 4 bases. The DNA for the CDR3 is TGTGCCTGGACCAGCGGGGGGTCCACCGGGGAGCTGTTTTTT. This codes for CAWTSGGSTGELFF.

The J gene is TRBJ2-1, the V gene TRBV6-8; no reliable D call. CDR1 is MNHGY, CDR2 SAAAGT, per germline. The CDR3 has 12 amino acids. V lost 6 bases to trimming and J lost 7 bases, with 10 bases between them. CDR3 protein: CASSQSVNEQFF. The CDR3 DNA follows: TGTGCCAGCAGCCAGTCCGTTAATGAGCAGTTCTTC.

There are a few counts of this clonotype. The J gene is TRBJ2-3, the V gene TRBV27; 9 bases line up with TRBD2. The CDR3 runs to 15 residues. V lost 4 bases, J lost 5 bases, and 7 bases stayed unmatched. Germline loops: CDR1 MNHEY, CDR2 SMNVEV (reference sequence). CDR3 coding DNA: TGTGCCAGCAGTTCGAGCGGGGGGCCGCAAGATACGCAGTATTTT. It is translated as CASSSSGGPQDTQYF.

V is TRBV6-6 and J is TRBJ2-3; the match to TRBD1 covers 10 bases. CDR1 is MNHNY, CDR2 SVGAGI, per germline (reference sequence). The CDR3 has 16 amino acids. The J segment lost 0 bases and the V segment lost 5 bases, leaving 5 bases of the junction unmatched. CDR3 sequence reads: CASSTDRGRSTDTQYF. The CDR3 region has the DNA TGTGCCAGCAGTACAGACAGGGGGCGAAGCACAGATACGCAGTATTTT.

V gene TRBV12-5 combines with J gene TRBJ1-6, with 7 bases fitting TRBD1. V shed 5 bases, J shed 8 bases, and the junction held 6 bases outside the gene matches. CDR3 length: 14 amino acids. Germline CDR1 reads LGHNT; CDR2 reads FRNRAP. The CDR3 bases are TGTGCTAGTGGTAAGGACAGGTTCTATTCACCCCTCCACTTT. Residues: CASGKDRFYSPLHF.

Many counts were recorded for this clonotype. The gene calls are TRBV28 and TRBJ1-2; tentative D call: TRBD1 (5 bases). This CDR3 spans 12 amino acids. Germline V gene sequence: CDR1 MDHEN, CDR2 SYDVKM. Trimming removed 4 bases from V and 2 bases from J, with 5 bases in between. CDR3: CASSSGNYGYTF. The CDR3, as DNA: TGTGCCAGCAGTTCAGGGAACTATGGCTACACCTTC.

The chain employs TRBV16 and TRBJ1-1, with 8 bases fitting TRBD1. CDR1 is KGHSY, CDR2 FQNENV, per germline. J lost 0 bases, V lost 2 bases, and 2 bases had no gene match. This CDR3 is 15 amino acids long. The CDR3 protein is CASSQADRVNTEAFF. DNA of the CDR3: TGTGCCAGCAGCCAAGCGGACAGGGTGAACACTGAAGCTTTCTTT.

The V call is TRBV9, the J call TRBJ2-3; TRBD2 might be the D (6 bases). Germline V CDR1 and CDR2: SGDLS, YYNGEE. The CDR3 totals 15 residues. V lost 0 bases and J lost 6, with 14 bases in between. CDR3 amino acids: CASSVGGRRPDTQYF. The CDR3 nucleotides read TGTGCCAGCAGCGTAGGGGGGAGGAGGCCCGATACGCAGTATTTT.

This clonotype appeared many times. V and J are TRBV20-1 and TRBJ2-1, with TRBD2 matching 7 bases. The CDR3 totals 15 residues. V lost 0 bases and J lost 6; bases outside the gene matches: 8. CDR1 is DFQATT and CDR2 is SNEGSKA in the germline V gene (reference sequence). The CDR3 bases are TGCAGTGCTAGAGACAGGACTAGTGTGGTCAATGAGCAGTTCTTC. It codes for CSARDRTSVVNEQFF.

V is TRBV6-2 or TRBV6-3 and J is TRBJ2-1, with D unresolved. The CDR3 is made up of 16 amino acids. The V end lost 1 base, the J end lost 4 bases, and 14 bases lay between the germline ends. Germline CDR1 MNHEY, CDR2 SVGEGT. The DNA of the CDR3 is TGTGCCAGCAGTTACTGGGCAGCCGATGCTTACAATGAGCAGTTCTTC. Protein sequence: CASSYWAADAYNEQFF.